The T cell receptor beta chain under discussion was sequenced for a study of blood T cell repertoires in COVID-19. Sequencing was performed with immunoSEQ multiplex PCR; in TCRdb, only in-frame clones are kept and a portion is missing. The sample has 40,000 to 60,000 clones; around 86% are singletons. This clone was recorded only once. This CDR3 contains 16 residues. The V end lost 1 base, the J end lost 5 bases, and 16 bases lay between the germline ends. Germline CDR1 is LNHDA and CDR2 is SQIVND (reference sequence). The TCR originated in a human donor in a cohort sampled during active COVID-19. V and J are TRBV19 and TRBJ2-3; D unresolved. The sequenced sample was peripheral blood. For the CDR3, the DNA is TGTGCCAGTAGTATAGGGCAGGCTCCGAAGGAAGATACGCAGTATTTT. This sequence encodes CASSIGQAPKEDTQYF.